These T cell receptor beta chains were read from a single sample in a study of T cells expressing NK-cell markers. One entry per CDR3 protein, without DNA, is what TCRdb gives after re-calling the 5' RACE reads. The table for this sample gives 400,000 to 450,000 distinct CDR3 sequences. Input material: blood T cells: a sorted CD56 or NKG2C T cell subset, CD4+ or CD8+ T cells, or bulk PBMC T cells (not recorded which). These receptors were obtained from a woman between 18 and 69 years old in good health. Each CDR3 is given with its conserved first and last residue. Each record gives: CDR3 protein, J gene, V gene.

CDR3: CASSPLPGRNTDAFF
J: TRBJ1-1
V: TRBV28

CDR3: CSAGGTGGFVAEAFF
J: TRBJ1-1
V: TRBV20-1

CDR3: CASSLSEREYNEQFF
J: TRBJ2-1
V: TRBV11-2

CDR3: CSAPGQGGTGELFF
J: TRBJ2-2
V: TRBV20-1

CDR3: CASSYSPRQGPYTDTQYF
J: TRBJ2-3
V: TRBV6-2/TRBV6-3

CDR3: CASSVRAGEAYEQYF
J: TRBJ2-7
V: TRBV6-1

CDR3: CASSRGVETQYF
J: TRBJ2-5
V: TRBV6-2/TRBV6-3

CDR3: CATSDWTGGSNQPQHF
J: TRBJ1-5
V: TRBV24-1

CDR3: CASSQSTGTKTQEQFF
J: TRBJ2-1
V: TRBV4-3

CDR3: CASSVGTSTDTQYF
J: TRBJ2-3
V: TRBV9

CDR3: CASSGGLQETQYF
J: TRBJ2-5
V: TRBV9

CDR3: CASSVGESHYEQYF
J: TRBJ2-7
V: TRBV6-1

CDR3: CASSLRTDRNEKLFF
J: TRBJ1-4
V: TRBV7-9

CDR3: CASSLEAGGAAQYF
J: TRBJ2-3
V: TRBV7-2

CDR3: CSEAGGLYEQYF
J: TRBJ2-7
V: TRBV20-1

CDR3: CASSLLSGTNTGELFF
J: TRBJ2-2
V: TRBV27

CDR3: CSVRDQGEPRETQYF
J: TRBJ2-5
V: TRBV29-1

CDR3: CATSTDSSYEQYF
J: TRBJ2-7
V: TRBV15

CDR3: CASSSQPTGQGYTF
J: TRBJ1-2
V: TRBV7-2

CDR3: CSDTSTARGTEAFF
J: TRBJ1-1
V: TRBV29-1

CDR3: CASSLGLAEMSEQFF
J: TRBJ2-1
V: TRBV7-2

CDR3: CASSYRTGQRGEKLFF
J: TRBJ1-4
V: TRBV6-5

CDR3: CASSKALRSAKNIQYF
J: TRBJ2-4
V: TRBV21-1

CDR3: CASSGLAGPTDTQYF
J: TRBJ2-3
V: TRBV6-1

CDR3: CATRDASGGRNEQFF
J: TRBJ2-1
V: TRBV15

CDR3: CASSLSLGMNSPLHF
J: TRBJ1-6
V: TRBV28

CDR3: CASSAGNRGYEQYF
J: TRBJ2-7
V: TRBV9

CDR3: CSAQTRTYTDTQYF
J: TRBJ2-3
V: TRBV29-1

CDR3: CASSTSGTGETQYF
J: TRBJ2-5
V: TRBV7-2

CDR3: CASSRLTGDHEKLFF
J: TRBJ1-4
V: TRBV4-3

CDR3: CASRVSPYNEQFF
J: TRBJ2-1
V: TRBV6-1

CDR3: CASFPGGTQYF
J: TRBJ2-3
V: TRBV25-1

CDR3: CASSQRGQAANYGYTF
J: TRBJ1-2
V: TRBV4-3

CDR3: CASSAGQLDEQFF
J: TRBJ2-1
V: TRBV7-2

CDR3: CASSLDLDRGGYTF
J: TRBJ1-2
V: TRBV5-1

CDR3: CASSFRGSGEQYF
J: TRBJ2-7
V: TRBV12-3/TRBV12-4

CDR3: CASSLRLAVYNEQFF
J: TRBJ2-1
V: TRBV28

CDR3: CASSPFGGYTF
J: TRBJ1-2
V: TRBV12-3/TRBV12-4

CDR3: CTTSRVSDTQYF
J: TRBJ2-3
V: TRBV15

CDR3: CASSYHDRRLF
J: TRBJ1-2
V: TRBV6-6

CDR3: CASRSTGTGNTIYF
J: TRBJ1-3
V: TRBV12-3/TRBV12-4

CDR3: CAISELTGGQGGQFF
J: TRBJ2-1
V: TRBV10-3

CDR3: CSARTPRDSFTDTQYF
J: TRBJ2-3
V: TRBV20-1

CDR3: CASSQVGTGDYEQYF
J: TRBJ2-7
V: TRBV4-3

CDR3: CASSLVNYQPQHF
J: TRBJ1-5
V: TRBV5-8

CDR3: CASSQGQHGDNEQFF
J: TRBJ2-1
V: TRBV4-3

CDR3: CSAPGTARGYTF
J: TRBJ1-2
V: TRBV20-1

CDR3: CASSFYSGEQYF
J: TRBJ2-7
V: TRBV7-9

CDR3: CASSLRTSGHNEQFF
J: TRBJ2-1
V: TRBV12-3/TRBV12-4

CDR3: CATSREGSGRGEQYF
J: TRBJ2-7
V: TRBV15

CDR3: CSARVGLALETQYF
J: TRBJ2-5
V: TRBV20-1

CDR3: CAWSVLVERGEAFF
J: TRBJ1-1
V: TRBV30

CDR3: CASTANYNEQFF
J: TRBJ2-1
V: TRBV6-2/TRBV6-3

CDR3: CSAPPTGMIWDSNQPQHF
J: TRBJ1-5
V: TRBV20-1

CDR3: CSASELDTQYF
J: TRBJ2-3
V: TRBV20-1

CDR3: CAISDLSVAGSSYNEQFF
J: TRBJ2-1
V: TRBV10-3

CDR3: CSTCGRESSYEQYF
J: TRBJ2-7
V: TRBV29-1